Listed below are T cell receptor beta chains from one sample, sequenced in a study of shared clonotypes between healthy human individuals. The repertoire was sequenced with immunoSEQ multiplex PCR; TCRdb's copy has only in-frame clones and lacks some. Of about 2.2 million clones listed, about 94% are singletons. The sequenced sample consisted of naive CD8+ T cells from PBMCs. These TCRs come from a man aged 18 to 29 in good health. Some clones in this sample may be carry-over from other donors' samples. CDR3s include the opening cysteine and the closing phenylalanine or tryptophan. The order of the fields is clone size, V gene, J gene, D gene, CDR3 length, CDR3 protein, CDR3 DNA. D genes are given only for firm matches. The size of a clone is reported for some rows only, either as once, few or many, or as a class for expanded clones.

clone size: once
V gene: TRBV9
J gene: TRBJ1-5
D gene: TRBD1
CDR3 length: 14
CDR3 protein: CASSVDREGQPQHF
CDR3 DNA: TGTGCCAGCAGCGTCGACAGGGAGGGGCAGCCCCAGCATTTT

clone size: NA
V gene: TRBV27
J gene: TRBJ2-3
D gene: NA
CDR3 length: 11
CDR3 protein: CASSTADTQYF
CDR3 DNA: TGTGCCAGCAGTACGGCAGATACGCAGTATTTT

clone size: NA
V gene: TRBV29-1
J gene: TRBJ2-1
D gene: TRBD1
CDR3 length: 13
CDR3 protein: CSAPGQGDNEQFF
CDR3 DNA: TGCAGCGCCCCGGGACAGGGTGACAATGAGCAGTTCTTC

clone size: NA
V gene: TRBV13
J gene: TRBJ2-7
D gene: NA
CDR3 length: 14
CDR3 protein: CASSEGAAYYEQYF
CDR3 DNA: TGTGCCAGCAGCGAGGGAGCGGCGTACTACGAGCAGTACTTC

clone size: NA
V gene: TRBV9
J gene: TRBJ1-5
D gene: NA
CDR3 length: 15
CDR3 protein: CASSVGTERNQPQHF
CDR3 DNA: TGTGCCAGCAGCGTAGGGACAGAACGCAATCAGCCCCAGCATTTT

clone size: NA
V gene: TRBV25-1
J gene: TRBJ1-2
D gene: TRBD1
CDR3 length: 13
CDR3 protein: CASSGTGAYGYTF
CDR3 DNA: TGTGCCAGCAGTGGGACAGGAGCCTATGGCTACACCTTC

clone size: NA
V gene: TRBV6-4
J gene: TRBJ2-3
D gene: NA
CDR3 length: 13
CDR3 protein: CASSDRGTDTQYF
CDR3 DNA: TGTGCCAGCAGTGACCGGGGCACAGATACGCAGTATTTT

clone size: NA
V gene: TRBV28
J gene: TRBJ1-2
D gene: NA
CDR3 length: 13
CDR3 protein: CASGSGQSYRYTF
CDR3 DNA: TGTGCCAGCGGCTCCGGACAGTCCTATCGCTACACCTTC

clone size: NA
V gene: TRBV6-1
J gene: TRBJ2-1
D gene: NA
CDR3 length: 14
CDR3 protein: CASSEGTVNNEQFF
CDR3 DNA: TGTGCCAGCAGTGAAGGGACAGTTAACAATGAGCAGTTCTTC

clone size: NA
V gene: TRBV27
J gene: TRBJ2-7
D gene: NA
CDR3 length: 18
CDR3 protein: CASSSYVLEGPRSYEQYF
CDR3 DNA: TGTGCCAGCAGTTCTTATGTCCTCGAGGGGCCCCGATCCTACGAGCAGTACTTC

clone size: NA
V gene: TRBV7-9
J gene: TRBJ1-2
D gene: NA
CDR3 length: 14
CDR3 protein: CASSLGTGNYGYTF
CDR3 DNA: TGTGCCAGCAGCTTAGGTACGGGGAACTATGGCTACACCTTC

clone size: few
V gene: TRBV9
J gene: TRBJ1-2
D gene: NA
CDR3 length: 11
CDR3 protein: CASGGSYGYTF
CDR3 DNA: TGTGCCAGCGGGGGAAGCTATGGCTACACCTTC

clone size: NA
V gene: TRBV28
J gene: TRBJ2-4
D gene: NA
CDR3 length: 17
CDR3 protein: CASSSIYRELAKNIQYF
CDR3 DNA: TGTGCCAGCAGTTCAATATACAGGGAACTAGCCAAAAACATTCAGTACTTC

clone size: NA
V gene: TRBV27
J gene: TRBJ2-1
D gene: NA
CDR3 length: 13
CDR3 protein: CASSLTRGNEQFF
CDR3 DNA: TGTGCCAGCAGTTTAACCAGGGGCAATGAGCAGTTCTTC

clone size: once
V gene: TRBV7-2
J gene: TRBJ2-7
D gene: TRBD1
CDR3 length: 14
CDR3 protein: CASSQRDRGPEQYF
CDR3 DNA: TGTGCCAGCAGCCAGCGGGACAGGGGGCCTGAGCAGTACTTC

clone size: few
V gene: TRBV6-5
J gene: TRBJ1-2
D gene: NA
CDR3 length: 13
CDR3 protein: CASSYQGNYGYTF
CDR3 DNA: TGTGCCAGCAGTTACCAGGGGAACTATGGCTACACCTTC

clone size: NA
V gene: TRBV4-1
J gene: TRBJ1-5
D gene: TRBD1
CDR3 length: 17
CDR3 protein: CASSPFLTGQDNQPQHF
CDR3 DNA: TGCGCCAGCAGCCCTTTCCTGACAGGGCAAGACAATCAGCCCCAGCATTTT

clone size: NA
V gene: TRBV4-1
J gene: TRBJ1-3
D gene: NA
CDR3 length: 14
CDR3 protein: CASSQGASGNTIYF
CDR3 DNA: TGCGCCAGCAGCCAAGGGGCCTCTGGAAACACCATATATTTT

clone size: NA
V gene: TRBV11-1
J gene: TRBJ1-1
D gene: NA
CDR3 length: 16
CDR3 protein: CASTREVGALNTEAFF
CDR3 DNA: TGTGCCAGCACCCGGGAGGTGGGGGCGCTTAACACTGAAGCTTTCTTT

clone size: NA
V gene: TRBV7-9
J gene: TRBJ2-1
D gene: TRBD2
CDR3 length: 12
CDR3 protein: CASSFGRNEQFF
CDR3 DNA: TGTGCCAGCAGCTTCGGGAGGAATGAGCAGTTCTTC

clone size: NA
V gene: TRBV13
J gene: TRBJ1-1
D gene: NA
CDR3 length: 15
CDR3 protein: CASSYLGGSDTEAFF
CDR3 DNA: TGTGCCAGCAGCTACCTAGGGGGTTCTGACACTGAAGCTTTCTTT

clone size: NA
V gene: TRBV11-2
J gene: TRBJ2-1
D gene: NA
CDR3 length: 15
CDR3 protein: CASSPGADAGNEQFF
CDR3 DNA: TGTGCCAGCAGCCCTGGGGCAGACGCCGGCAATGAGCAGTTCTTC

clone size: NA
V gene: TRBV9
J gene: TRBJ2-7
D gene: TRBD2
CDR3 length: 14
CDR3 protein: CASSVGGREYEQYF
CDR3 DNA: TGTGCCAGCAGCGTCGGCGGGAGGGAGTACGAGCAGTACTTC

clone size: NA
V gene: TRBV9
J gene: TRBJ2-2
D gene: NA
CDR3 length: 14
CDR3 protein: CASSGRTRPGELFF
CDR3 DNA: TGTGCCAGCAGCGGGAGGACGCGACCCGGGGAGCTGTTTTTT

clone size: NA
V gene: TRBV7-8
J gene: TRBJ2-1
D gene: NA
CDR3 length: 14
CDR3 protein: CASSLLGQYNEQFF
CDR3 DNA: TGTGCCAGCAGCTTATTGGGTCAATACAATGAGCAGTTCTTC

clone size: NA
V gene: TRBV7-2
J gene: TRBJ2-7
D gene: TRBD1
CDR3 length: 15
CDR3 protein: CASSFTGTGFYEQYF
CDR3 DNA: TGTGCCAGCAGCTTCACCGGGACAGGGTTCTACGAGCAGTACTTC

clone size: NA
V gene: TRBV28
J gene: TRBJ2-1
D gene: NA
CDR3 length: 12
CDR3 protein: CASRRAEDEQFF
CDR3 DNA: TGTGCCAGCAGGCGGGCAGAGGATGAGCAGTTCTTC

clone size: NA
V gene: TRBV9
J gene: TRBJ1-4
D gene: TRBD1
CDR3 length: 15
CDR3 protein: CASSGDRGWGEKLFF
CDR3 DNA: TGTGCCAGCAGCGGGGACAGGGGGTGGGGTGAAAAACTGTTTTTT

clone size: once
V gene: TRBV6-5
J gene: TRBJ2-1
D gene: TRBD2
CDR3 length: 14
CDR3 protein: CASSFIAGGNEQFF
CDR3 DNA: TGTGCCAGCAGTTTTATAGCGGGAGGGAATGAGCAGTTCTTC

clone size: NA
V gene: TRBV13
J gene: TRBJ2-3
D gene: NA
CDR3 length: 12
CDR3 protein: CASSQQGDTQYF
CDR3 DNA: TGTGCCAGCAGCCAGCAGGGAGATACGCAGTATTTT

clone size: NA
V gene: TRBV27
J gene: TRBJ1-5
D gene: NA
CDR3 length: 14
CDR3 protein: CATGVVVGNQPQHF
CDR3 DNA: TGTGCCACAGGGGTGGTGGTAGGCAATCAGCCCCAGCATTTT

clone size: NA
V gene: TRBV7-3
J gene: TRBJ2-1
D gene: NA
CDR3 length: 14
CDR3 protein: CASSLITSSGEQFF
CDR3 DNA: TGTGCCAGCAGCTTAATAACTAGCAGTGGTGAGCAGTTCTTC

clone size: NA
V gene: TRBV15
J gene: TRBJ2-1
D gene: TRBD2
CDR3 length: 15
CDR3 protein: CATSALAGRGNEQFF
CDR3 DNA: TGTGCCACCAGCGCTCTAGCGGGCCGGGGCAATGAGCAGTTCTTC

clone size: once
V gene: TRBV28
J gene: TRBJ2-7
D gene: NA
CDR3 length: 14
CDR3 protein: CASSLVAEAYEQYF
CDR3 DNA: TGTGCCAGCAGTTTGGTAGCGGAGGCTTACGAGCAGTACTTC

clone size: NA
V gene: TRBV7-2
J gene: TRBJ2-7
D gene: NA
CDR3 length: 16
CDR3 protein: CASSLISLRKGYEQYF
CDR3 DNA: TGTGCCAGCAGCTTAATCTCGTTGAGGAAAGGCTACGAGCAGTACTTC

clone size: NA
V gene: TRBV27
J gene: TRBJ2-2
D gene: NA
CDR3 length: 14
CDR3 protein: CASSLRTIAGELFF
CDR3 DNA: TGTGCCAGCAGTCTCCGTACGATCGCCGGGGAGCTGTTTTTT

clone size: NA
V gene: TRBV7-2
J gene: TRBJ1-4
D gene: NA
CDR3 length: 14
CDR3 protein: CASSPRTGNEKLFF
CDR3 DNA: TGTGCCAGCAGCCCCCGTACAGGGAATGAAAAACTGTTTTTT

clone size: NA
V gene: TRBV7-9
J gene: TRBJ1-1
D gene: NA
CDR3 length: 14
CDR3 protein: CASSLVGKGTEAFF
CDR3 DNA: TGTGCCAGCAGCTTAGTGGGGAAGGGCACTGAAGCTTTCTTT

clone size: NA
V gene: TRBV28
J gene: TRBJ2-1
D gene: NA
CDR3 length: 14
CDR3 protein: CASSLLTSKGEQFF
CDR3 DNA: TGTGCCAGCAGTTTATTAACTAGCAAGGGTGAGCAGTTCTTC

clone size: NA
V gene: TRBV6-1
J gene: TRBJ2-7
D gene: NA
CDR3 length: 16
CDR3 protein: CASSATWDPKWGEQYF
CDR3 DNA: TGTGCCAGCAGTGCCACCTGGGACCCCAAATGGGGCGAGCAGTACTTC

clone size: NA
V gene: TRBV7-9
J gene: TRBJ2-1
D gene: NA
CDR3 length: 17
CDR3 protein: CASSFIRGTPFTNEQFF
CDR3 DNA: TGTGCCAGCAGCTTCATAAGAGGGACACCATTCACGAATGAGCAGTTCTTC

clone size: NA
V gene: TRBV4-3
J gene: TRBJ2-5
D gene: NA
CDR3 length: 16
CDR3 protein: CASSQAWGRGQETQYF
CDR3 DNA: TGCGCCAGCAGCCAGGCATGGGGACGGGGGCAAGAGACCCAGTACTTC

clone size: NA
V gene: TRBV7-6
J gene: TRBJ2-2
D gene: NA
CDR3 length: 15
CDR3 protein: CASSSGTLNTGELFF
CDR3 DNA: TGTGCCAGCAGCTCGGGGACTTTGAACACCGGGGAGCTGTTTTTT

clone size: NA
V gene: TRBV9
J gene: TRBJ2-7
D gene: NA
CDR3 length: 12
CDR3 protein: CASSGPGTEQYF
CDR3 DNA: TGTGCCAGCAGCGGGCCGGGCACGGAGCAGTACTTC

clone size: NA
V gene: TRBV7-9
J gene: TRBJ1-1
D gene: NA
CDR3 length: 12
CDR3 protein: CASSLGGSGAFF
CDR3 DNA: TGTGCCAGCAGCCTAGGGGGTTCGGGGGCTTTCTTT

clone size: NA
V gene: TRBV28
J gene: TRBJ2-7
D gene: NA
CDR3 length: 14
CDR3 protein: CASTYQGGTYEQYF
CDR3 DNA: TGTGCCAGCACCTACCAGGGTGGGACCTACGAGCAGTACTTC

clone size: NA
V gene: TRBV4-1
J gene: TRBJ2-5
D gene: NA
CDR3 length: 13
CDR3 protein: CASSPRQRETQYF
CDR3 DNA: TGCGCCAGCAGCCCGAGACAGCGGGAGACCCAGTACTTC

clone size: NA
V gene: TRBV4-1
J gene: TRBJ2-7
D gene: TRBD1
CDR3 length: 18
CDR3 protein: CASSHPQTGGTNSYEQYF
CDR3 DNA: TGCGCCAGCAGCCATCCGCAGACAGGGGGAACGAACTCCTACGAGCAGTACTTC

clone size: NA
V gene: TRBV9
J gene: TRBJ1-2
D gene: TRBD1
CDR3 length: 15
CDR3 protein: CASTFGQGASYGYTF
CDR3 DNA: TGTGCCAGCACGTTCGGACAGGGGGCTTCCTATGGCTACACCTTC

clone size: NA
V gene: TRBV7-9
J gene: TRBJ2-7
D gene: TRBD1
CDR3 length: 13
CDR3 protein: CASRQGGFYEQYF
CDR3 DNA: TGTGCCAGCCGACAGGGGGGGTTCTACGAGCAGTACTTC

clone size: NA
V gene: TRBV7-6
J gene: TRBJ1-3
D gene: NA
CDR3 length: 14
CDR3 protein: CASSDRTTGNTIYF
CDR3 DNA: TGTGCCAGCAGCGATAGGACAACTGGAAACACCATATATTTT